One and the same sample provided the 8 T cell receptor beta chains below, sequenced in a study of sequential checkpoint blockade in melanoma (dated by TCRdb to the late 2010s). The intended sense of this specimen's treatment or condition label: randomized to nivolumab then ipilimumab (arm A) or the reverse (arm B). The method behind the library was the immunoSEQ multiplex PCR assay. TCRdb limited this immuneACCESS table to in-frame rearrangements with V and J called. A share of clones is missing; checked studies link under half to unresolved V genes, and the rest is unexplained. For this sample there are some 30,000 clones; roughly 84% appear just once. Clones ranked in the top ten supply around a sixth of the sample. Source: CD8+ T cells sorted from blood (inferred from file names), taken from a patient given nivolumab and ipilimumab in sequence. Source of these receptors: a human donor with melanoma.

This clone appeared once. The CDR3 spells CASSLVGSLNTGELFF. The CDR3 nucleotides read TGTGCCAGCAGCTTAGTAGGTAGCCTGAACACCGGGGAGCTGTTTTTT. The J gene is TRBJ2-2, the V gene TRBV7-9; D is unclear. Germline V gives CDR1 SEHNR, CDR2 FQNEAQ (reference sequence). Deletions cut 1 base from V and 1 base from J, with 10 bases between. This CDR3 is 16 amino acids long.

The V call is TRBV2, the J call TRBJ1-5; 9 bases match TRBD1. The junction had 4 bases not matched to a gene; V was cut back by 6 bases and J by 1 base. Germline CDR1 reads SNHLY; CDR2 reads FYNNEI. The CDR3 is 15 amino acids. The CDR3 nucleotides are TGTGCCAGCAGGTTAGGACAGGGGAGCAATCAGCCCCAGCATTTT. Translating gives CASRLGQGSNQPQHF.

V usage is TRBV5-1 and J usage is TRBJ1-4, with D possibly being TRBD1 (6 bases). CDR3 length: 13 amino acids. The V gene's germline CDR1 is SGHRS and CDR2 YFSETQ. The V and J ends lost 5 bases and 1 base respectively, with 6 bases between them. In nucleotides, the CDR3 is TGCGCCAGCAGGGACAGAACTAATGAAAAACTGTTTTTT. Protein: CASRDRTNEKLFF.

The rearrangement uses TRBV7-8 and TRBJ2-2; 7 bases are shared with TRBD1. After removal of 5 bases from V and 9 bases from J, the junction contained 12 bases not matched to a gene. Germline V gene data show CDR1 as SGHVS and CDR2 as FQNEAQ. This CDR3 has 15 amino acids. CDR3 sequence reads: CASSERHSRGRELFF. The CDR3 region has the DNA TGTGCCAGCAGCGAGAGGCACTCAAGGGGGCGGGAGCTGTTTTTT.

The chain is built from TRBV7-2 and TRBJ2-7, with a tentative D call TRBD2 (6 bases). CDR3 length: 12 residues. Germline V lookup: CDR1 SGHTA, CDR2 FQGNSA. V was trimmed by 0 bases and J by 9 bases, leaving 9 bases between them. CDR3 amino acids: CASSLARGWQYF. The CDR3 DNA follows: TGTGCCAGCAGCTTAGCCCGGGGGTGGCAGTACTTC.

Here the CDR3 reads CASSSSQDRGAYEQYF. CDR3 in DNA: TGTGCCAGCAGTTCCAGCCAGGACAGGGGCGCCTACGAGCAGTACTTC. The chain uses TRBV28 and TRBJ2-7; 9 bases agree with TRBD1. V lost 4 bases, J lost 2 bases, and 9 bases stayed unmatched. Per the germline V gene, CDR1 is MDHEN and CDR2 is SYDVKM. This CDR3 is built from 16 residues.

The J gene is TRBJ2-7, the V gene TRBV11-1; D is perhaps TRBD2 (5 bases). V was clipped by 5 bases and J by 3 bases, with 14 bases between them. The CDR3 sequence is 14 residues long. Germline V gene lookup returns CDR1 SGHAT and CDR2 FQDESV (reference sequence). CDR3 protein: CASSPWQEVYEQYF. DNA for the CDR3: TGTGCCAGCAGCCCCTGGCAGGAGGTCTACGAGCAGTACTTC.

This rearrangement joins TRBV27 to TRBJ1-2; D is possibly TRBD1 (6 bases). CDR1 and CDR2 (germline): MNHEY, SMNVEV (reference sequence). CDR3 length equals 15 residues. Between the trimmed V and J ends, which lost 2 bases and 4 bases, there was a span of 14 bases. The CDR3: CASSLTRGASYGYTF. The CDR3 region has the DNA TGTGCCAGCAGTTTAACACGGGGGGCCTCCTATGGCTACACCTTC.